Listed below are T cell receptor beta chains from one sample, sequenced in a study of shared clonotypes between healthy human individuals. The assay was immunoSEQ multiplex PCR, and TCRdb's table has in-frame clones only and misses some. Of 2 million to 3 million clones listed, more than 85% are singletons. Sequenced material: naive CD4+ T cells from PBMCs. The receptor set was obtained from a man between 18 and 29 years old in good health. Some clones in this sample may be carry-over from other donors' samples. CDR3s include the opening cysteine and the closing phenylalanine or tryptophan. A D gene is named only where the DNA matches it firmly. Only part of the rows carry a size: once, few, many, or a class if the clone is expanded.

j_call: TRBJ1-5; d_call: NA; v_call: TRBV9; clone_size: NA; cdr3_nt: TGTGCCAGCAGCCCCCACGGGGACACCCCAAATCAGCCCCAGCATTTT; cdr3_aa: CASSPHGDTPNQPQHF
j_call: TRBJ2-5; d_call: NA; v_call: TRBV9; clone_size: NA; cdr3_nt: TGTGCCAGCACCCGAAGAGGGCAGCCACAAGAGACCCAGTACTTC; cdr3_aa: CASTRRGQPQETQYF
j_call: TRBJ1-2; d_call: NA; v_call: TRBV2; clone_size: NA; cdr3_nt: TGTGCCAGCAGTGGGAGAACGGATGGGGGCTACACCTTC; cdr3_aa: CASSGRTDGGYTF
j_call: TRBJ1-2; d_call: NA; v_call: TRBV29-1; clone_size: NA; cdr3_nt: TGCAGCGTTGAAGCTACAGGATACTATGGCTACACCTTC; cdr3_aa: CSVEATGYYGYTF
j_call: TRBJ2-1; d_call: NA; v_call: TRBV27; clone_size: NA; cdr3_nt: TGTGCCAGCTCTACTAGCTTTCCTAACTCCTACAATGAGCAGTTCTTC; cdr3_aa: CASSTSFPNSYNEQFF
j_call: TRBJ2-5; d_call: NA; v_call: TRBV4-1; clone_size: NA; cdr3_nt: TGCGCCAGCAGCCAGGCCGTAGGGACGCAAGAGACCCAGTACTTC; cdr3_aa: CASSQAVGTQETQYF
j_call: TRBJ1-6; d_call: NA; v_call: TRBV30; clone_size: NA; cdr3_nt: TGTGCCTGGAGTGTACTGTCAGTTAGGCCCCTCCACTTT; cdr3_aa: CAWSVLSVRPLHF
j_call: TRBJ2-3; d_call: TRBD2; v_call: TRBV5-1; clone_size: NA; cdr3_nt: TGCGCCAGCAGCGCGGGACTAGCGGGAGGCGCAGATACGCAGTATTTT; cdr3_aa: CASSAGLAGGADTQYF
j_call: TRBJ2-4; d_call: TRBD2; v_call: TRBV30; clone_size: once; cdr3_nt: TGTGCCTGGAGTGTTACTAGCGGGAGGTTGGCCAAAAACATTCAGTACTTC; cdr3_aa: CAWSVTSGRLAKNIQYF
j_call: TRBJ2-5; d_call: NA; v_call: TRBV19; clone_size: NA; cdr3_nt: TGTGCCACCGCTACCAGGGCGGGCCTCGGAGAGACCCAGTACTTC; cdr3_aa: CATATRAGLGETQYF
j_call: TRBJ2-2; d_call: TRBD2; v_call: TRBV28; clone_size: NA; cdr3_nt: TGTGCCAGCAGTTCCCTAGCGGGAGAGCCCGGGGAGCTGTTTTTT; cdr3_aa: CASSSLAGEPGELFF
j_call: TRBJ2-1; d_call: NA; v_call: TRBV5-4; clone_size: NA; cdr3_nt: TGTGCCAGCAGCTTGGCGGCTCCCAATGAGCAGTTCTTC; cdr3_aa: CASSLAAPNEQFF
j_call: TRBJ2-2; d_call: NA; v_call: TRBV6-5; clone_size: few; cdr3_nt: TGTGCCAGCAGCCCCATTAGCGGGGAGCTGTTTTTT; cdr3_aa: CASSPISGELFF
j_call: TRBJ2-5; d_call: TRBD2; v_call: TRBV5-1; clone_size: NA; cdr3_nt: TGCGCCAGCAGTCCGGGACTAGGAGTCCAAGAGACCCAGTACTTC; cdr3_aa: CASSPGLGVQETQYF
j_call: TRBJ1-3; d_call: NA; v_call: TRBV11-3; clone_size: NA; cdr3_nt: TGTGCCAGCAGCTTAGGTCGAAACACCATATATTTT; cdr3_aa: CASSLGRNTIYF
j_call: TRBJ2-3; d_call: NA; v_call: TRBV2; clone_size: NA; cdr3_nt: TGTGCCAGCAGTGAACTCGGGACCTCAGATACGCAGTATTTT; cdr3_aa: CASSELGTSDTQYF
j_call: TRBJ2-3; d_call: NA; v_call: TRBV19; clone_size: NA; cdr3_nt: TGTGCCAGTAGTATCCCAGGGACAGATACGCAGTATTTT; cdr3_aa: CASSIPGTDTQYF
j_call: TRBJ1-5; d_call: TRBD1; v_call: TRBV28; clone_size: NA; cdr3_nt: TGTGCCAGCAGTTTTGCCGACAGGGCGACCAATCAGCCCCAGCATTTT; cdr3_aa: CASSFADRATNQPQHF
j_call: TRBJ1-2; d_call: NA; v_call: TRBV28; clone_size: NA; cdr3_nt: TGTGCCAGCAGTTTATCGGTTCGGGGCGACTATCACTATGGCTACACCTTC; cdr3_aa: CASSLSVRGDYHYGYTF
j_call: TRBJ2-7; d_call: TRBD1; v_call: TRBV18; clone_size: NA; cdr3_nt: TGTGCCAGCTCACGATTCCCCGGGACAGGGGCCGCTGTGAACTACGAGCAGTACTTC; cdr3_aa: CASSRFPGTGAAVNYEQYF
j_call: TRBJ1-3; d_call: NA; v_call: TRBV28; clone_size: NA; cdr3_nt: TGTGCCAGCAGACTTACAGGGTCTGGAAACACCATATATTTT; cdr3_aa: CASRLTGSGNTIYF
j_call: TRBJ2-7; d_call: NA; v_call: TRBV6-1; clone_size: NA; cdr3_nt: TGTGCCAGCAGTGAAATCGTACGGGAGATGACCTACGAGCAGTACTTC; cdr3_aa: CASSEIVREMTYEQYF
j_call: TRBJ1-5; d_call: TRBD1; v_call: TRBV19; clone_size: once; cdr3_nt: TGTGCCAGTGGAAATACAGGGGGCAATCAGCCCCAGCATTTT; cdr3_aa: CASGNTGGNQPQHF
j_call: TRBJ1-1; d_call: TRBD1; v_call: TRBV5-1; clone_size: NA; cdr3_nt: TGCGCCAGCAGCTCCTCTACAGGGGCAATGAACACTGAAGCTTTCTTT; cdr3_aa: CASSSSTGAMNTEAFF
j_call: TRBJ1-4; d_call: NA; v_call: TRBV18; clone_size: NA; cdr3_nt: TGTGCCAGCTCATACTCAGTTCCGGGGCTGGATAATGAAAAACTGTTTTTT; cdr3_aa: CASSYSVPGLDNEKLFF
j_call: TRBJ2-3; d_call: TRBD2; v_call: TRBV7-6; clone_size: NA; cdr3_nt: TGTGCCAGCAGCCCGTTAGCGGGGGTCTTCACAGATACGCAGTATTTT; cdr3_aa: CASSPLAGVFTDTQYF
j_call: TRBJ1-1; d_call: TRBD1; v_call: TRBV15; clone_size: NA; cdr3_nt: TGTGCCACCAGCAGAGATTCAGGGGGGGTAGCTGAAGCTTTCTTT; cdr3_aa: CATSRDSGGVAEAFF
j_call: TRBJ2-2; d_call: TRBD1; v_call: TRBV5-4; clone_size: NA; cdr3_nt: TGTGCCAGCAGCCCACGGACAGGGGACACCGGGGAGCTGTTTTTT; cdr3_aa: CASSPRTGDTGELFF
j_call: TRBJ2-7; d_call: NA; v_call: TRBV10-3; clone_size: NA; cdr3_nt: TGTGCCATCAGTGAGCTAGGAGACTCCTACGAGCAGTACTTC; cdr3_aa: CAISELGDSYEQYF
j_call: TRBJ2-1; d_call: TRBD1; v_call: TRBV19; clone_size: NA; cdr3_nt: TGTGCCAGTAGTATAGATCGGACAGGGGATTACAATGAGCAGTTCTTC; cdr3_aa: CASSIDRTGDYNEQFF
j_call: TRBJ1-2; d_call: NA; v_call: TRBV25-1; clone_size: NA; cdr3_nt: TGTGCCAGCAGTGAATATGCACATGGCTACACCTTC; cdr3_aa: CASSEYAHGYTF
j_call: TRBJ2-7; d_call: TRBD1; v_call: TRBV30; clone_size: NA; cdr3_nt: TGTGCCTGGAGGGGGGACAGCTCCTACGAGCAGTACTTC; cdr3_aa: CAWRGDSSYEQYF
j_call: TRBJ1-2; d_call: TRBD1; v_call: TRBV28; clone_size: NA; cdr3_nt: TGTGCCAGCAGCCTTACAGGGGTATATGGCTACACCTTC; cdr3_aa: CASSLTGVYGYTF
j_call: TRBJ1-2; d_call: NA; v_call: TRBV6-5; clone_size: NA; cdr3_nt: TGTGCCAGCAGTTCCCCATTGTGGGGGGCGGTGGGCTACACCTTC; cdr3_aa: CASSSPLWGAVGYTF
j_call: TRBJ2-7; d_call: TRBD1; v_call: TRBV5-1; clone_size: once; cdr3_nt: TGCGCCAGCAGCTCACAGGGGACCGGGGACGAGCAGTACTTC; cdr3_aa: CASSSQGTGDEQYF
j_call: TRBJ2-3; d_call: NA; v_call: TRBV11-3; clone_size: NA; cdr3_nt: TGTGCCAGCAGCGCCAGGTCCGGGAGTAAATCTACAGATACGCAGTATTTT; cdr3_aa: CASSARSGSKSTDTQYF
j_call: TRBJ2-2; d_call: NA; v_call: TRBV19; clone_size: NA; cdr3_nt: TGTGCCAGTAGTATGAGGTCCGGGCTAGGGGACACCGGGGAGCTGTTTTTT; cdr3_aa: CASSMRSGLGDTGELFF